The T cell receptor beta chain described here comes from a study of blood T cell repertoires in COVID-19. Overall study context: Samples came from the United States, Italy and Spain, spanning acute and convalescent COVID-19. PBMCs, B-cell-depleted T cells, or T cells provided the cDNA or gDNA that made up the material.

Trimming took 1 base from V and 2 from J, leaving 8 bases between them. The CDR3 is 14 residues long. Germline V gene data show CDR1 as SGHTA and CDR2 as FQGNSA. The authors' processing: The assay estimated nucleated cells by amplifying reference gene primers. Sequencing used immunoSEQ multiplex PCR; TCRdb keeps in-frame clones, though not all of them. V and J calls and clone size follow that table, whereas D and trimming were derived from the DNA. The top ten hold approximately 7.9% of the sample, which has hundreds of thousands of clones, approximately 85% seen once. This clone was detected once. The receptor was isolated from a human donor in a cohort sampled during active COVID-19. The rearrangement joins TRBV7-2 to TRBJ2-5; D not certain. The sequenced sample was peripheral blood. The CDR3 region has the DNA TGTGCCAGCAGCTTAGAAACCGAGCAAGAGACCCAGTACTTC. The encoded protein is CASSLETEQETQYF.